The 31 T cell receptor beta chains given below trace back to one sample, sequenced in a study of shared clonotypes between healthy human individuals. Method: immunoSEQ multiplex PCR; TCRdb's copy keeps in-frame clones and lacks some. The repertoire holds roughly 1 million clones, with around 78% as singletons. Sequenced material: memory CD4+ T cells from PBMCs. Described subset: CD45RA-negative fraction. The receptor source for this set is a young man in good health. Some clones in this sample may be carry-over from other donors' samples.

The chain combines TRBV9 with TRBJ2-2; 9 positions agree with TRBD2. The germline CDR1 and CDR2 sequences are SGDLS and YYNGEE. V gave up 4 bases and J gave up 5 bases; unmatched junction bases: 9. The CDR3 runs to 16 residues. The chain's CDR3 is CASSPNIAGVTGELFF. Written as DNA, the CDR3 is TGTGCCAGCAGCCCCAATATAGCGGGAGTTACCGGGGAGCTGTTTTTT.

The chain's CDR3 is CASSYSVRQTNSPLHF. CDR3 coding DNA: TGTGCCAGCAGTTACTCGGTCCGGCAGACGAATTCACCCCTCCACTTT. V gene TRBV6-5 combines with J gene TRBJ1-6; unclear D gene. Trimming stripped 0 bases from V and 7 bases from J, with 13 bases between. Germline assignment: CDR1 MNHEY and CDR2 SVGAGI. The length of the CDR3 is 16 residues.

The chain combines TRBV6-5 with TRBJ2-7; tentative D call: TRBD2 (5 bases). CDR1 is MNHEY and CDR2 is SVGAGI in the germline V gene. The V gene lost 0 bases and the J gene lost 5 bases, with 14 bases spanning the gap. This CDR3 has 15 residues. CDR3 sequence: CASSYSFQLAHEQYF. CDR3 DNA: TGTGCCAGCAGTTACTCGTTCCAGCTAGCCCACGAGCAGTACTTC.

This sequence joins TRBV7-9 and TRBJ1-4, with D perhaps TRBD1 (5 bases). The germline V gene encodes CDR1 SEHNR and CDR2 FQNEAQ (reference sequence). V was clipped by 1 base and J by 8 bases, with 14 bases between them. The CDR3 is 15 residues long. The CDR3 sequence is CASSLDNGGSEKLFF. Here the CDR3 DNA reads TGTGCCAGCAGCTTAGACAATGGGGGGAGCGAAAAACTGTTTTTT.

Only one count was recorded for this clone. The chain links TRBV6-1 to TRBJ2-7; 7 nucleotides agree with TRBD1. J gave up 0 bases and V 7 bases, and 6 bases lay outside the gene matches. This CDR3 is 14 amino acids long. Germline V gene lookup returns CDR1 MNHNS and CDR2 SASEGT. This chain's CDR3 is CASIGQETSYEQYF. As DNA, the CDR3 is TGTGCCAGCATTGGACAGGAAACCTCCTACGAGCAGTACTTC.

The V and J genes are TRBV11-2 and TRBJ2-2; 9 bases agree with TRBD1. Germline-derived CDR1 and CDR2 are SGHAT and FQNNGV. There are 17 residues in the CDR3. V dropped 4 bases and J dropped 2; count of bases not matched to a gene: 8. The CDR3 here is CASSSLDRGFNTGELFF. In DNA, the CDR3 is TGTGCCAGCAGCTCTCTTGACAGGGGGTTCAACACCGGGGAGCTGTTTTTT.

This sequence joins TRBV6-6 and TRBJ2-5, with 10 bases aligning to TRBD2. Germline V lookup: CDR1 MNHNY, CDR2 SVGAGI (reference sequence). J gave up 10 bases and V 6 bases, and 11 bases lay outside the gene matches. This CDR3 region has 14 residues. The CDR3 here is CASRHSGGSRDQYF. The DNA of the CDR3 is TGTGCCAGCAGACATAGCGGGGGGAGTAGGGACCAGTACTTC.

The chain couples TRBV19 to TRBJ2-7; tentatively, D is TRBD1 (5 bases). The V gene lost 3 bases and the J gene lost 5 bases, with 11 bases spanning the gap. Germline V gene data show CDR1 as LNHDA and CDR2 as SQIVND (reference sequence). The length of the CDR3 is 13 residues. CDR3 amino acids: CASSIQGSNEQYF. The CDR3 nucleotides read TGTGCCAGTAGTATCCAGGGAAGCAACGAGCAGTACTTC.

In this sample, this clone turned up a few times. The chain carries TRBV7-9 and TRBJ1-1; TRBD1 aligns across 7 bases. Germline V gene lookup returns CDR1 SEHNR and CDR2 FQNEAQ (reference sequence). Trimming took 4 bases from V and 6 from J; bases not matched to a gene: 11. CDR3 length: 15 residues. The CDR3 DNA reads TGTGCCAGCAGCTCGCTGACAGGGAGCTATTCTGAAGCTTTCTTT. Amino acids: CASSSLTGSYSEAFF.

The CDR3 DNA reads as TGTGCCAGCAGTGCCGCGGTAAGGACTGAAGCTTTCTTT. It encodes CASSAAVRTEAFF. This sequence joins TRBV2 and TRBJ1-1; D uncertain. The germline gives CDR1 SNHLY, CDR2 FYNNEI. The V and J ends lost 4 bases and 5 bases respectively, with 11 bases between them. This CDR3 contains 13 residues.

The V call is TRBV5-8, the J call TRBJ2-5; TRBD1 or TRBD2 may be the D gene (5 bases each). Between the trimmed V and J ends, which lost 0 bases and 1 base, there was a span of 13 bases. In germline, CDR1 is SGHTS, CDR2 YDEGEE. The CDR3 covers 16 residues. The CDR3 spells CASSLEGRGAQETQYF. The CDR3 bases are TGTGCCAGCAGCTTGGAGGGGAGAGGGGCCCAAGAGACCCAGTACTTC.

V is TRBV11-3 and J is TRBJ2-4; tentatively, D is TRBD1 (6 bases). The germline V gene has CDR1 SGHNT and CDR2 YENEEA. The CDR3 has 13 amino acids. V was clipped by 4 bases and J by 8 bases, with 12 bases between them. For the CDR3, the DNA is TGTGCCAGCAGCTCCTCAGGGGCTGACATTCAGTACTTC. It codes for CASSSSGADIQYF.

V usage is TRBV18 and J usage is TRBJ1-1, with D perhaps TRBD1 (5 bases). CDR1 is KGHSH and CDR2 is LQKENI in the germline V gene. V was cut by 6 bases and J by 3 bases, with 14 bases left in between. The CDR3 runs 14 residues. This chain's CDR3 is CASSPGGGHTEAFF. DNA for the CDR3: TGTGCCAGCTCCCCGGGGGGGGGACACACTGAAGCTTTCTTT.

The chain links TRBV6-1 to TRBJ2-7, with 8 bases aligning to TRBD1. Germline V gives CDR1 MNHNS, CDR2 SASEGT. The CDR3 loop spans 15 amino acids. V dropped 6 bases and J dropped 2; count of bases not matched to a gene: 9. CDR3 nucleotides: TGTGCCAGCAGCCAAAGACAGGGGTTAGCCTACGAGCAGTACTTC. Its translation: CASSQRQGLAYEQYF.

This chain joins TRBV11-2 and TRBJ2-7; 13 nucleotides match TRBD2. The CDR3 is made up of 18 amino acids. Trimming at V came to 5 bases and at J to 4 bases, leaving 14 bases not matched to a gene. Germline loops: CDR1 SGHAT, CDR2 FQNNGV. CDR3 nucleotides: TGTGCCAGCAGCCGAGTCACTAGCGGGAGGGCCTCCCCTTACGAGCAGTACTTC. It yields the protein CASSRVTSGRASPYEQYF.

This chain connects TRBV7-2 to TRBJ2-1; 9 bases line up with TRBD1. CDR1 is SGHTA, CDR2 FQGNSA, per germline. The CDR3 spans 15 residues. V was clipped by 5 bases and J by 5 bases; unmatched bases: 7. The CDR3 spells CASSLRDRVNNEQFF. In DNA form, the CDR3 reads TGTGCCAGCAGCCTCAGGGACAGGGTAAACAATGAGCAGTTCTTC.

This chain uses TRBV19 with TRBJ2-6; 10 bases are shared with TRBD1. J was trimmed by 4 bases and V by 0 bases; bases with no gene match: 6. Germline CDR1 and CDR2: LNHDA and SQIVND (reference sequence). This CDR3 spans 18 amino acids. Here the CDR3 DNA reads TGTGCCAGTAGTATAGATCTGGACAGGGGGTACGGGGCCAACGTCCTGACTTTC. Its translation is CASSIDLDRGYGANVLTF.

The rearrangement links TRBV6-6 to TRBJ1-5; D is possibly TRBD1 (5 bases). Germline CDR1 MNHNY, CDR2 SVGAGI (reference sequence). The CDR3 totals 14 residues. V lost 6 bases to trimming and J lost 7 bases, with 16 bases between them. CDR3 DNA sequence: TGTGCCAGCAGCCCACGGAGGGGAGAACAGCCCCAGCATTTT. Protein product: CASSPRRGEQPQHF.

This clone was detected a few times. This chain links TRBV28 with TRBJ1-4, with 9 bases fitting TRBD1. The CDR3 length is 16 residues. V lost 8 bases to trimming and J lost 5 bases; unmatched junction nucleotides: 12. Germline loops: CDR1 MDHEN, CDR2 SYDVKM. DNA for the CDR3: TGTGCCAGCTATGATTTTCCGGGACAGGGAAATGAAAAACTGTTTTTT. Translating it yields CASYDFPGQGNEKLFF.

This rearrangement joins TRBV18 to TRBJ2-7; D is unresolved. V was clipped by 8 bases and J by 3 bases, with 17 bases between them. CDR1 KGHSH and CDR2 LQKENI come from the germline V gene. The CDR3 runs to 14 residues. For the CDR3, the DNA is TGTGCCAGCCCAGTAACGAGAATCATCTACGAGCAGTACTTC. As protein: CASPVTRIIYEQYF.

A remark on this clone: One base away lies a much larger clone, so this may be a sequencing read error. This chain connects TRBV7-2 to TRBJ1-5, with 8 bases that match TRBD1. The CDR3 sequence is 13 residues long. With 3 bases clipped from V and 6 bases from J, the junction kept 1 base outside the gene matches. CDR1 and CDR2 (germline): SGHTA, FQGNSA. The CDR3 here is CASSLDRAQPQHF. CDR3 DNA: TGTGCCAGCAGCTTGGACAGGGCTCAGCCCCAGCATTTT. Full variable domain (rest looked up from reference TRBV7-2 and TRBJ1-5): GAGVSQSPSNKVTEKGKDVELRCDPISGHTALYWYRQSLGQGLEFLIYFQGNSAPDKSGLPSDRFSAERTGGSVSTLTIQRTQQEDSAVYLCASSLDRAQPQHFGDGTRLSIL.

This clone was counted only a few times. The chain couples TRBV29-1 to TRBJ2-1, with D perhaps matching TRBD1 or TRBD2 (5 bases each). This CDR3 has 14 amino acids. V lost 3 bases and J 6 bases, leaving 15 bases between the germline ends. CDR1 and CDR2 (germline): SQVTM, ANQGSEA. This chain's CDR3 is CSVDIGTISNEQFF. DNA of the CDR3: TGCAGCGTTGATATTGGGACCATAAGCAATGAGCAGTTCTTC.

The V call is TRBV18, the J call TRBJ2-3; D gene ambiguous. Between the trimmed V and J ends, which lost 6 bases and 4 bases, there was a span of 8 bases. The germline V gene encodes CDR1 KGHSH and CDR2 LQKENI. The CDR3 extends over 12 amino acids. This chain's CDR3 is CASSTLPDTQYF. The CDR3 nucleotides are TGTGCCAGCTCTACTCTCCCAGATACGCAGTATTTT.

This clone has a handful of counts. The chain employs TRBV27 and TRBJ2-7; 7 bases match TRBD1. Germline V gene lookup returns CDR1 MNHEY and CDR2 SMNVEV (reference sequence). The ends lost 5 bases at V and 0 bases at J; junction bases unmatched: 13. This CDR3 has 17 amino acids. CDR3 nucleotides: TGTGCCAGCAGTCATCAATTGACAGGGAGAAGCTCCTACGAGCAGTACTTC. Translation: CASSHQLTGRSSYEQYF.

The chain joins TRBV27 to TRBJ1-2; 7 bases match TRBD1. V dropped 7 bases and J dropped 4; count of bases not matched to a gene: 12. The CDR3 contains 15 residues. Germline V gene lookup returns CDR1 MNHEY and CDR2 SMNVEV (reference sequence). The chain's CDR3 is CASTPQRDRPYGYTF. CDR3 sequence (DNA): TGTGCCAGCACCCCCCAACGGGACAGACCCTATGGCTACACCTTC.

Remarks on this clone: Distinct nucleotide sequences in the sample also encode this CDR3. The rearrangement uses TRBV30 and TRBJ1-3; D is ambiguous. Germline CDR1 is GTSNPN and CDR2 is SVGIG (reference sequence). Trimming took off 1 base at V and 0 bases at J, with 7 bases between the two ends. This CDR3 spans 14 amino acids. CDR3 region: CAWSGGFSGNTIYF. DNA for the CDR3: TGTGCCTGGAGTGGGGGTTTCTCTGGAAACACCATATATTTT.

The genes are TRBV30 and TRBJ2-7; 7 bases map to TRBD1. From germline, CDR1 is GTSNPN and CDR2 SVGIG (reference sequence). The CDR3 extends over 15 amino acids. The V and J ends lost 2 bases and 2 bases, in that order; junction bases with no gene match: 9. The CDR3 DNA follows: TGTGCCTGGAGTAGGGGGCCCGGGACCCCCTACGAGCAGTACTTC. This gives the protein CAWSRGPGTPYEQYF.

This clone occurred a few times. This chain joins TRBV7-8 and TRBJ2-7, with no clear D. The end of the DNA is better explained by TRBJ2-5, so the J call may be wrong. The germline V gene encodes CDR1 SGHVS and CDR2 FQNEAQ. The CDR3 covers 12 residues. The CDR3 here is CASSLGTETQYF. The CDR3 DNA reads TGTGCCAGCAGCTTAGGGACGGAGACCCAGTACTTC.

This clone was observed a few times. This chain joins TRBV5-8 and TRBJ1-4; D is perhaps TRBD1 (5 bases). CDR3 length: 14 residues. Trimming removed 4 bases from V and 7 bases from J, with 14 bases in between. Germline V CDR1 and CDR2: SGHTS, YDEGEE. DNA of the CDR3: TGTGCCAGCAGCCGCGGGGGGGACGGTGAAAAACTGTTTTTT. Residues: CASSRGGDGEKLFF.

V and J are TRBV4-1 and TRBJ2-7, with 8 bases that match TRBD2. J gave up 9 bases and V 4 bases, and 17 bases lay outside the gene matches. The CDR3 has 16 residues. Germline V lookup: CDR1 MGHRA, CDR2 YSYEKL. The chain's CDR3 is CASSPGGGLQRESQYF. As DNA, the CDR3 is TGCGCCAGCAGCCCGGGCGGTGGGCTCCAGCGGGAGTCGCAGTACTTC.

The V gene is TRBV7-8, the J gene TRBJ2-7; 7 nucleotides agree with TRBD1. This CDR3 has 17 amino acids. The germline gives CDR1 SGHVS, CDR2 FQNEAQ. V shed 7 bases and J 0 bases; nucleotides not matched to a gene: 15. CDR3 bases: TGTGCCAGCATCTACCGGACAGGCGGGTCCAGCTCCTACGAGCAGTACTTC. Encoded protein: CASIYRTGGSSSYEQYF. The complete variable domain, with remaining parts taken from reference TRBV7-8 and TRBJ2-7, reads GAGVSQSPRYKVAKRGQDVALRCDPISGHVSLFWYQQALGQGPEFLTYFQNEAQLDKSGLPSDRFFAERPEGSVSTLKIQRTQQEDSAVYLCASIYRTGGSSSYEQYFGPGTRLTVT.